These 9 T cell receptor beta chains originate from one sample sequenced in a study of cytotoxic CD8 clonotypes in ibrutinib-treated CLL (dated by TCRdb to about 2021). The time point label of this sample denotes: progressive disease on ibrutinib. The library was produced with the immunoSEQ multiplex PCR assay. This is the immuneACCESS table as TCRdb keeps it, with only in-frame sequences that have V and J called. A part of the clones is gone; compared with another copy, unresolved V genes explain less than half, and the rest is unexplained. For this sample there are tens of thousands of clones; about 65% appear just once. The top ten constitute 6% to 8% of the sample. Sequencing used PBMCs, obtained at disease progression, from a patient treated with ibrutinib. The origin of the receptors is a human donor with chronic lymphocytic leukemia.

The chain links TRBV7-9 to TRBJ1-1; D not certain. V gave up 0 bases and J gave up 4 bases, with 6 bases separating them. The CDR3 runs 13 residues. Germline loops: CDR1 SEHNR, CDR2 FQNEAQ (reference sequence). CDR3 coding DNA: TGTGCCAGCAGCTTAGCCGGGCGCACTGAAGCTTTCTTT. It specifies CASSLAGRTEAFF.

The CDR3: CATSRDWAVRMNTEAFF. Here the CDR3 DNA reads TGTGCCACCAGCAGAGATTGGGCTGTCAGAATGAACACTGAAGCTTTCTTT. The chain recombines TRBV15 with TRBJ1-1; D is uncertain. Germline CDR1 and CDR2: LNHNV and YYDKDF (reference sequence). There are 17 residues in the CDR3. Trimming pared 0 bases from V and 0 bases from J, leaving 14 bases between.

The chain is built from TRBV19 and TRBJ2-2, with a possible D match to TRBD1 (5 bases). Per the germline V gene, CDR1 is LNHDA and CDR2 is SQIVND (reference sequence). This CDR3 comprises 16 residues. V dropped 5 bases and J dropped 0 bases, with 13 bases sitting between them. The CDR3 is CASSSRTDTNTGELFF. Written as DNA, the CDR3 is TGTGCCAGTAGTTCCCGGACGGACACGAACACCGGGGAGCTGTTTTTT.

This chain links TRBV27 with TRBJ2-1; 9 bases are shared with TRBD1. The CDR3 sequence is 18 residues long. J was trimmed by 6 bases and V by 6 bases; bases with no gene match: 18. Germline V gives CDR1 MNHEY, CDR2 SMNVEV (reference sequence). The CDR3 sequence is CASSDRDRAIREGNEQFF. The CDR3 DNA sequence: TGTGCCAGCAGCGACCGGGACAGGGCCATCCGAGAGGGCAATGAGCAGTTCTTC.

The chain combines TRBV9 with TRBJ2-7; tentative D call: TRBD1 (6 bases). Trimming took 3 bases from V and 3 from J, leaving 16 bases between them. The germline gives CDR1 SGDLS, CDR2 YYNGEE. This CDR3 comprises 15 residues. The CDR3 protein is CASSATGTSLYEQYF. CDR3 DNA: TGTGCCAGCAGCGCCACTGGGACATCTCTCTACGAGCAGTACTTC.

The rearrangement links TRBV4-3 to TRBJ2-1; TRBD2 matches at 14 bases. This CDR3 spans 17 amino acids. Germline-derived CDR1 and CDR2 are LGHNA and YSLEER. Trimming at V came to 1 base and at J to 7 bases, leaving 6 bases not matched to a gene. The CDR3 region is CASSQAGTSGSWNEQFF. CDR3 nucleotides: TGCGCCAGCAGCCAAGCCGGGACTAGCGGGAGCTGGAATGAGCAGTTCTTC.

The J gene is TRBJ2-1, the V gene TRBV9; the match to TRBD2 covers 13 bases. This CDR3 has 15 residues. Germline CDR1 reads SGDLS; CDR2 reads YYNGEE. V was pared by 4 bases and J by 4 bases, with 2 bases of the junction left unmatched. CDR3 amino acids: CASSLGLAGYNEQFF. For the CDR3, the DNA is TGTGCCAGCAGCCTGGGACTAGCGGGGTACAATGAGCAGTTCTTC.

The chain is built from TRBV6-1 and TRBJ1-1; the D is unclear. Germline assignment: CDR1 MNHNS and CDR2 SASEGT. CDR3 size: 13 residues. Between the trimmed V and J ends, which lost 2 bases and 11 bases, there was a span of 15 bases. The CDR3 nucleotides read TGTGCCAGCAGTGAACCGCGAAGAAGTTTGGCTTTCTTT. Its translation: CASSEPRRSLAFF.

This chain connects TRBV29-1 to TRBJ2-7, with D possibly being TRBD2 (5 bases). Trimming removed 4 bases from V and 0 bases from J, with 7 bases in between. CDR3 length: 12 amino acids. Germline CDR1 reads SQVTM; CDR2 reads ANQGSEA. CDR3 DNA: TGCAGCGTTGGGGAGAGCTCCTACGAGCAGTACTTC. Its protein is CSVGESSYEQYF.